These 17 T cell receptor beta chains were sequenced from one sample in a study of human T cells and chemical hapten exposure. TCRdb reanalysed the RACE reads using MiXCR and keeps one entry per CDR3 protein. Of 300,000 to 450,000 distinct CDR3 sequences listed, 5.5% are singletons. Time point indicated: pre-sensitization, week 0. Treatment given: therapeutic diphenylcyclopropenone sensitization with weekly scalp DPC. Source: whole blood, taken in connection with sensitization to the hapten diphenylcyclopropenone (DPC). The receptor source for this set is a woman under 30 with alopecia areata. Some clones in this sample may be carry-over from other donors' samples.

Ten or more counts support this clonotype. The V and J genes are TRBV7-6 and TRBJ1-1, with no clear D. Germline V lookup: CDR1 SGHVS, CDR2 FNYEAQ. Trimming took off 3 bases at V and 0 bases at J, with 17 bases between the two ends. This CDR3 is built from 17 residues. CDR3 in amino acids: CASSLTRELLMNTEAFF. The CDR3 coding sequence is TGTGCCAGCAGCTTGACGAGGGAGCTACTTATGAACACTGAAGCTTTCTTT. Using reference TRBV7-6 and TRBJ1-1 for the parts outside the CDR3, the full variable domain is GAGVSQSPRYKVTKRGQDVALRCDPISGHVSLYWYRQALGQGPEFLTYFNYEAQQDKSGLPNDRFSAERPEGSISTLTIQRTEQRDSAMYRCASSLTRELLMNTEAFFGQGTRLTVV.

The chain combines TRBV12-3 or TRBV12-4 with TRBJ1-4; a weak D match, TRBD1 (5 bases). There are 13 residues in the CDR3. V gave up 3 bases and J gave up 7 bases, with 9 bases separating them. For the CDR3, the DNA is TGTGCCAGCAGTTTTACAGGATTTGAAAAACTGTTTTTT. Its translation is CASSFTGFEKLFF.

The gene calls are TRBV10-3 and TRBJ2-6; D may correspond to TRBD1 or TRBD2 (5 bases each). The CDR3 length is 15 residues. CDR1 is ENHRY, CDR2 SYGVKD, per germline. V was trimmed by 11 bases and J by 2 bases, leaving 16 bases between them. As DNA, the CDR3 is TGTGCCGCCAGACGAGAGGGGACTGGGGCCAACGTCCTGACTTTC. This gives the protein CAARREGTGANVLTF.

CDR3 nucleotides: TGCGCCAGCAGCTTGGGGGCAGCTAGCAATCAGCCCCAGCATTTT. Protein sequence: CASSLGAASNQPQHF. This chain connects TRBV5-1 to TRBJ1-5; D remains unclear. Germline V lookup: CDR1 SGHRS, CDR2 YFSETQ. V shed 0 bases and J shed 0 bases, with 7 bases lying between them. CDR3 length: 15 residues.

This clonotype has just a few counts. The V call is TRBV27, the J call TRBJ1-1; TRBD1 agrees at 7 bases. V lost 3 bases and J lost 1; bases outside the gene matches: 2. This CDR3 is 14 amino acids long. Germline CDR1 and CDR2: MNHEY and SMNVEV (reference sequence). CDR3 protein: CASSLTGKNTEAFF. The CDR3 DNA reads as TGTGCCAGCAGTTTGACAGGGAAGAACACTGAAGCTTTCTTT.

A few counts support this clonotype. The CDR3 protein is CASSEYDRGYGNYGYTF. Here the CDR3 DNA reads TGTGCCAGCAGTGAATACGACAGGGGATATGGTAACTATGGCTACACCTTC. V is TRBV25-1 and J is TRBJ1-2; 8 nucleotides align to TRBD1. Per the germline V gene, CDR1 is MGHDK and CDR2 is SYGVNS. The CDR3 loop spans 17 amino acids. After removal of 0 bases from V and 1 base from J, the junction contained 7 bases not matched to a gene.

This clonotype showed up many times. The J gene is TRBJ2-3, the V gene TRBV5-1; no reliable D call. From germline, CDR1 is SGHRS and CDR2 YFSETQ. The CDR3 is 15 residues long. The V gene lost 5 bases and the J gene lost 6 bases, with 19 bases spanning the gap. Here the CDR3 DNA reads TGCGCCAGCAGGATGTCGCTACTCCCGACGGATACGCAGTATTTT. It codes for CASRMSLLPTDTQYF. Drawing the rest from reference TRBV5-1 and TRBJ2-3, the complete variable domain is KAGVTQTPRYLIKTRGQQVTLSCSPISGHRSVSWYQQTPGQGLQFLFEYFSETQRNKGNFPGRFSGRQFSNSRSEMNVSTLELGDSALYLCASRMSLLPTDTQYFGPGTRLTVL.

A few counts support this clonotype. The V gene is TRBV11-1, the J gene TRBJ2-3, with 8 bases lining up with TRBD2. The germline V gene has CDR1 SGHAT and CDR2 FQDESV (reference sequence). Losses at the gene ends were 4 bases for V and 0 bases for J; bases not matched to a gene: 18. The CDR3 totals 20 residues. CDR3 coding DNA: TGTGCCAGCAGCTCCTCCCGAAGACGGGGGGGCCTGAGTAGCACAGATACGCAGTATTTT. The encoded protein is CASSSSRRRGGLSSTDTQYF.

V and J are TRBV29-1 and TRBJ1-2, with 12 bases matching TRBD1. Trimming cost V 5 bases and J 8 bases; bases outside gene matches: 9. Germline V gene data show CDR1 as SQVTM and CDR2 as ANQGSEA. The length of the CDR3 is 14 residues. The CDR3 loop reads CSVKGTGGLVGYTF. DNA of the CDR3: TGCAGCGTTAAAGGGACAGGGGGCTTAGTCGGCTACACCTTC.

This clonotype showed up just a few times. The genes are TRBV18 and TRBJ2-7, with 8 bases identical to TRBD1. The CDR3 loop spans 13 amino acids. V shed 6 bases, J shed 4 bases, and the junction held 5 bases outside the gene matches. Germline assignment: CDR1 KGHSH and CDR2 LQKENI. The CDR3 bases are TGTGCCAGCTCGCGGGACAGGCATTACGAGCAGTACTTC. Its protein product is CASSRDRHYEQYF.

This clonotype has at least ten counts. This rearrangement joins TRBV5-1 to TRBJ1-1; 7 bases match TRBD1. Germline CDR1 is SGHRS and CDR2 is YFSETQ. This CDR3 region has 14 residues. J lost 1 base, V lost 0 bases, and 0 bases had no gene match. The CDR3 nucleotides read TGCGCCAGCAGCTTGGACAGGGGGAACACTGAAGCTTTCTTT. Residues: CASSLDRGNTEAFF.

This clonotype turned up a few times. The CDR3 loop reads CASSLTRGWTGELFF. The DNA of the CDR3 is TGTGCCAGCAGCTTGACCAGGGGATGGACCGGGGAGCTGTTTTTT. The chain recombines TRBV5-5 with TRBJ2-2; possible D gene TRBD1, 6 bases. Germline V gene lookup returns CDR1 SGHKS and CDR2 YYEKEE (reference sequence). V lost 1 base and J 5 bases, leaving 12 bases between the germline ends. The CDR3 is 15 residues long.

The V and J genes are TRBV6-2 or TRBV6-3 and TRBJ1-1; 9 positions match TRBD1. The ends lost 5 bases at V and 5 bases at J; junction bases unmatched: 6. Germline V CDR1 and CDR2: MNHEY, SVGEGT. This CDR3 spans 14 amino acids. The CDR3 coding sequence is TGTGCCAGCAGTGTACAGGGGGCGCGAACTGAAGCTTTCTTT. It yields the protein CASSVQGARTEAFF.

This clonotype showed up just a few times. The V gene is TRBV7-9, the J gene TRBJ1-1; D is possibly TRBD1 (6 bases). This CDR3 has 17 amino acids. CDR1 is SEHNR, CDR2 FQNEAQ, per germline (reference sequence). V lost 7 bases, J lost 1 base, and 22 bases lay in between. CDR3 residues: CASIPTSGQTQNTEAFF. Written as DNA, the CDR3 is TGTGCCAGCATCCCTACCTCCGGACAGACTCAGAACACTGAAGCTTTCTTT.

The chain combines TRBV12-3 or TRBV12-4 with TRBJ1-1; D gene ambiguous. CDR3 length: 15 residues. V lost 0 bases and J lost 0, with 8 bases in between. CDR3 amino acids: CASSLARSVNTEAFF. Written as DNA, the CDR3 is TGTGCCAGCAGTTTAGCGCGAAGTGTGAACACTGAAGCTTTCTTT.

This clonotype was observed a few times. The chain is built from TRBV20-1 and TRBJ1-5, with D possibly TRBD1 on 5 matching bases. From germline, CDR1 is DFQATT and CDR2 SNEGSKA (reference sequence). The CDR3 totals 13 residues. V lost 4 bases and J 4 bases, leaving 11 bases between the germline ends. CDR3 nucleotide sequence: TGCAGTGCTACGACAGAGCCGAATCAGCCCCAGCATTTT. Translation gives CSATTEPNQPQHF.

This clonotype occurred a few times. The chain carries TRBV20-1 and TRBJ1-2; perhaps TRBD1 as D (6 bases). CDR3 length equals 15 residues. Trimming left V 0 bases short and J 2 bases short, with 13 bases between. Germline-derived CDR1 and CDR2 are DFQATT and SNEGSKA (reference sequence). The CDR3 sequence: CSARDRQGGNYGYTF. The CDR3 nucleotides read TGCAGTGCTAGAGATCGACAAGGGGGGAACTATGGCTACACCTTC.